These T cell receptor beta chains were read from a single sample in a study of blood T cell repertoires in COVID-19. The protocol was immunoSEQ multiplex PCR, while the TCRdb copy is restricted to in-frame clones and leaves out a portion. The sample holds hundreds of thousands of clones, approximately 90% seen once. The sequenced sample was PBMCs or T cells enriched from blood (not recorded which). The source is a young woman who had recovered from COVID-19. Both conserved end residues are part of each CDR3. Each record gives: V gene, J gene, CDR3 protein.

v_call: TRBV19
j_call: TRBJ1-1
cdr3_aa: CASSIAVVRDTEAFF

v_call: TRBV9
j_call: TRBJ2-1
cdr3_aa: CASSVSSGGFYNEQFF

v_call: TRBV9
j_call: TRBJ2-1
cdr3_aa: CASSVDRVGDEQFF

v_call: TRBV19
j_call: TRBJ1-1
cdr3_aa: CASSPARVNTEAFF

v_call: TRBV29-1
j_call: TRBJ2-1
cdr3_aa: CSAGGPGQAYNEQFF

v_call: TRBV4-2
j_call: TRBJ1-5
cdr3_aa: CASSLQRGGPQPQHF

v_call: TRBV6-1
j_call: TRBJ1-2
cdr3_aa: CASSEWANGYTF

v_call: TRBV13
j_call: TRBJ2-2
cdr3_aa: CASSPARRGGAQGELFF

v_call: TRBV10-1
j_call: TRBJ1-1
cdr3_aa: CASRGGTRAMNTEAFF

v_call: TRBV6-5
j_call: TRBJ2-7
cdr3_aa: CASGLREVYEQYF

v_call: TRBV25-1
j_call: TRBJ1-2
cdr3_aa: CASNGGGGGYTF

v_call: TRBV27
j_call: TRBJ2-7
cdr3_aa: CASLLQVSSYEQYF

v_call: TRBV3-1/TRBV3-2
j_call: TRBJ1-4
cdr3_aa: CASSHRDREEKLFF

v_call: TRBV5-4
j_call: TRBJ1-4
cdr3_aa: CASSLDPDRGNSEKLFF

v_call: TRBV5-1
j_call: TRBJ1-5
cdr3_aa: CASSLYNGTGERQPQHF

v_call: TRBV5-4
j_call: TRBJ2-1
cdr3_aa: CASSSLGGLAANEQFF

v_call: TRBV10-2
j_call: TRBJ2-6
cdr3_aa: CASCMGPGSGANVLTF

v_call: TRBV5-1
j_call: TRBJ2-3
cdr3_aa: CASSLAVITDTQYF